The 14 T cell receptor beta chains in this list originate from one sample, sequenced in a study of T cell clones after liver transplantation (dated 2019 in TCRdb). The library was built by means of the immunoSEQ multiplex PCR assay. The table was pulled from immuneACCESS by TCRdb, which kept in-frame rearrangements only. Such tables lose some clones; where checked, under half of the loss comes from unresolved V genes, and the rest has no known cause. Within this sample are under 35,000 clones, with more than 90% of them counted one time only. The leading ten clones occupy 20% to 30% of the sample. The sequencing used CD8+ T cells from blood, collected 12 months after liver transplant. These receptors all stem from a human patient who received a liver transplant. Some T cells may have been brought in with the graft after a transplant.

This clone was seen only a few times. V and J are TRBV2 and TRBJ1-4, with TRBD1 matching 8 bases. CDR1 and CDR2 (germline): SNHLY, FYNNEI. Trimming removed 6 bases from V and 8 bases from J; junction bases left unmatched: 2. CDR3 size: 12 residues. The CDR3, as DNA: TGTGCCAGCAGGGACAGGGACGAAAAACTGTTTTTT. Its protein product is CASRDRDEKLFF.

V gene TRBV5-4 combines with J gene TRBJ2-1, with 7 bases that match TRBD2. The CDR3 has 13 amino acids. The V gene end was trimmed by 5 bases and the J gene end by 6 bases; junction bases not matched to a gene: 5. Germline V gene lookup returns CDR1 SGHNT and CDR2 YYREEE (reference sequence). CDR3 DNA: TGTGCCAGCAGGTTGACTAGCCGCAATGAGCAGTTCTTC. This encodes CASRLTSRNEQFF.

CDR3: CASIGGQGAYEQYF. In DNA form, the CDR3 reads TGTGCCAGCATAGGCGGCCAGGGGGCTTACGAGCAGTACTTC. This rearrangement joins TRBV2 to TRBJ2-7, with TRBD1 matching 8 bases. Trimming took 7 bases from V and 4 from J; bases not matched to a gene: 9. Germline assignment: CDR1 SNHLY and CDR2 FYNNEI. The CDR3 sequence is 14 residues long.

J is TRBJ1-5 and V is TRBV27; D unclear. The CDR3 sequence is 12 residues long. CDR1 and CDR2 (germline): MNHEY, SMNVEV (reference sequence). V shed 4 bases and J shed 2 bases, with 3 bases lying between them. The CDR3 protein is CASSSGNQPQHF. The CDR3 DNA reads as TGTGCCAGCAGTTCAGGCAATCAGCCCCAGCATTTT.

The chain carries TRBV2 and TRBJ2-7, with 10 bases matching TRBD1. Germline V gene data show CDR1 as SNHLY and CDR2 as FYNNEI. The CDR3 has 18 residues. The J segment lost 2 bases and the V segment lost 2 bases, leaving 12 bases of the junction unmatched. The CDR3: CASSERRQGAAKPYEQYF. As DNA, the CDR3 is TGTGCCAGCAGTGAAAGAAGACAGGGGGCGGCTAAACCCTACGAGCAGTACTTC.

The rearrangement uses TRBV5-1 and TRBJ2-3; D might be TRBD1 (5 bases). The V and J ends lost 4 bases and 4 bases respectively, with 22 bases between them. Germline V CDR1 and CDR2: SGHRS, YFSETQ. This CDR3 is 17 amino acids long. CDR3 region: CASSVLRLPGIADTQYF. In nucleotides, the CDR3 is TGCGCCAGCAGCGTACTACGGCTACCAGGGATCGCAGATACGCAGTATTTT.

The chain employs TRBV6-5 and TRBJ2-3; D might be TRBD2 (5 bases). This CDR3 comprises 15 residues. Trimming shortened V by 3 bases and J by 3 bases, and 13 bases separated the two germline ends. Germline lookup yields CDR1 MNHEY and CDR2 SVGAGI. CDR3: CASSYSRGWTDTQYF. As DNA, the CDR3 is TGTGCCAGCAGTTATTCCCGGGGATGGACAGATACGCAGTATTTT.

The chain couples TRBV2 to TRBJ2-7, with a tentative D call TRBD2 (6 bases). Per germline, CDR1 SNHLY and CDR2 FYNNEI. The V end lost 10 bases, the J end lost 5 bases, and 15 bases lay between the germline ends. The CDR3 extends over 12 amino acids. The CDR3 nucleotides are TGTGCCAATGCCGGAGGGCTCCACGAGCAGTACTTC. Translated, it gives CANAGGLHEQYF.

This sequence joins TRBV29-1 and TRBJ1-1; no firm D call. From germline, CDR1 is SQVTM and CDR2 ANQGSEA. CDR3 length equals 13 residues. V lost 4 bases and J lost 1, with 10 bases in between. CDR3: CSVVYDKNTEAFF. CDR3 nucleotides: TGCAGCGTTGTTTATGACAAGAACACTGAAGCTTTCTTT.

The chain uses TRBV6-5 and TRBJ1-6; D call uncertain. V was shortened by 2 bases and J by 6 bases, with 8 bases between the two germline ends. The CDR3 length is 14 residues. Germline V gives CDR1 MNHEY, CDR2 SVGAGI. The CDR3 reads CASSYPGPNSPLHF. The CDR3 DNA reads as TGTGCCAGCAGTTACCCTGGACCTAATTCACCCCTCCACTTT.

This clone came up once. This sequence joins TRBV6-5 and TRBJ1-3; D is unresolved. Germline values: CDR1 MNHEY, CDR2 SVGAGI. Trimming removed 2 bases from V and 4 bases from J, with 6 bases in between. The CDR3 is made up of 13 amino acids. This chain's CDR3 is CASSYKGGNTIYF. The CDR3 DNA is TGTGCCAGCAGTTACAAGGGCGGAAACACCATATATTTT.

In nucleotides, the CDR3 is TGTGCCAGCAGTCATACAGGGGGCCTCGCTGAAGCTTTCTTT. This encodes CASSHTGGLAEAFF. This chain uses TRBV25-1 with TRBJ1-1; 9 nucleotides line up with TRBD1. J lost 6 bases, V lost 5 bases, and 7 bases had no gene match. This CDR3 has 14 residues. CDR1 MGHDK and CDR2 SYGVNS come from the germline V gene.

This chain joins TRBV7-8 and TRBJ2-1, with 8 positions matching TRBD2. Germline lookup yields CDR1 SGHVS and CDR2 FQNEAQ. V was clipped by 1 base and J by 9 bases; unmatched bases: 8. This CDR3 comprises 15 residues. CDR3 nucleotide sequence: TGTGCCAGCAGCTTAGGGAGCGGGAGAGCTAGTGAGCAGTTCTTC. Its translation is CASSLGSGRASEQFF. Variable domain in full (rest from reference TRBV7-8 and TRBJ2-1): GAGVSQSPRYKVAKRGQDVALRCDPISGHVSLFWYQQALGQGPEFLTYFQNEAQLDKSGLPSDRFFAERPEGSVSTLKIQRTQQEDSAVYLCASSLGSGRASEQFFGPGTRLTVL.

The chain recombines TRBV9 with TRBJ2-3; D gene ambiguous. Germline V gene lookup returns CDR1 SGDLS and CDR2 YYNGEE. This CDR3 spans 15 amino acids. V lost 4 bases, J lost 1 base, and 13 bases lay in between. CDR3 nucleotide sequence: TGTGCCAGCAGCCCCCACCGGACGGGCACAGATACGCAGTATTTT. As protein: CASSPHRTGTDTQYF.